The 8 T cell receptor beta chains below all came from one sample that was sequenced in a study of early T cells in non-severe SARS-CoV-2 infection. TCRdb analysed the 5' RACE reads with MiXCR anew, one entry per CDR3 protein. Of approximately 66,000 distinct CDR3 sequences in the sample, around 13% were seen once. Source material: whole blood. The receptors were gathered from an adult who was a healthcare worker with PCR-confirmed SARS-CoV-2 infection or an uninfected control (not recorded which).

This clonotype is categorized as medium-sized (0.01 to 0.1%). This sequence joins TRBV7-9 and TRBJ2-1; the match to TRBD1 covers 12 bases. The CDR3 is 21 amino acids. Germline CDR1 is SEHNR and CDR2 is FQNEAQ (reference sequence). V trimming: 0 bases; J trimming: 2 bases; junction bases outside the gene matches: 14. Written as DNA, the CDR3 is TGTGCCAGCAGCTTAGCGGGGTTCAGGGACAGGGGGCGCCCGGCCTACAATGAGCAGTTCTTC. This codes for CASSLAGFRDRGRPAYNEQFF.

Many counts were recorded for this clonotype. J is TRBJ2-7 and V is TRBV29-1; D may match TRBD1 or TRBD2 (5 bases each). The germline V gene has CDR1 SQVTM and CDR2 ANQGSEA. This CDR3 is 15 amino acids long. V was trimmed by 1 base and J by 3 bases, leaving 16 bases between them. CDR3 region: CSVEGAGTDFYEQYF. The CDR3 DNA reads TGCAGCGTTGAAGGTGCCGGGACGGATTTCTACGAGCAGTACTTC.

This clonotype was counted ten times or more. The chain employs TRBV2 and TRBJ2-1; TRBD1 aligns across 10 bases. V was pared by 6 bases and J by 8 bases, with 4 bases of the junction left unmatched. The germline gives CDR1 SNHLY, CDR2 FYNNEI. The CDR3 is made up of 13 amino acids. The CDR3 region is CASRDRGSDEQFF. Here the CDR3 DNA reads TGTGCCAGCAGGGACAGGGGGTCGGATGAGCAGTTCTTC.

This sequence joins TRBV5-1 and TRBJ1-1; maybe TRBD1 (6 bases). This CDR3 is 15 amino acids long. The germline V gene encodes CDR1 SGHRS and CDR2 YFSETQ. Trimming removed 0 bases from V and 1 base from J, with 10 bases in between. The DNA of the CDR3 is TGCGCCAGCAGCTTGGAGGGGGTAGCGAACACTGAAGCTTTCTTT. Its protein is CASSLEGVANTEAFF. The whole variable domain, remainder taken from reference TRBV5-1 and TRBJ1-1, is KAGVTQTPRYLIKTRGQQVTLSCSPISGHRSVSWYQQTPGQGLQFLFEYFSETQRNKGNFPGRFSGRQFSNSRSEMNVSTLELGDSALYLCASSLEGVANTEAFFGQGTRLTVV.

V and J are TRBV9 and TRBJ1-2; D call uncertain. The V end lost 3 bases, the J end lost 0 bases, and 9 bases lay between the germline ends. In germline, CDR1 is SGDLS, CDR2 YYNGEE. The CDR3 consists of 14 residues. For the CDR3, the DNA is TGTGCCAGCAGCGCGGACGGTTCTAACTATGGCTACACCTTC. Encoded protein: CASSADGSNYGYTF.

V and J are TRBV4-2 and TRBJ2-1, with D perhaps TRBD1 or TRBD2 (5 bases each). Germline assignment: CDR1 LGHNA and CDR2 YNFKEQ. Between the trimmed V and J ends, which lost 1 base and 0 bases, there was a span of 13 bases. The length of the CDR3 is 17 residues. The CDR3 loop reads CASSQVFGGSSYNEQFF. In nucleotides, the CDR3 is TGTGCCAGCAGCCAAGTTTTTGGGGGAAGCTCCTACAATGAGCAGTTCTTC.

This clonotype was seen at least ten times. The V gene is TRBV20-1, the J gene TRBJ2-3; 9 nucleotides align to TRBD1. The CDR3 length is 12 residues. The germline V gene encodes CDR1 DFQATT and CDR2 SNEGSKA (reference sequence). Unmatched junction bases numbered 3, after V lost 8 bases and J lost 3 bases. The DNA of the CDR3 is TGCAGTACTGGACAGGGGACAGATACGCAGTATTTT. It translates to CSTGQGTDTQYF.

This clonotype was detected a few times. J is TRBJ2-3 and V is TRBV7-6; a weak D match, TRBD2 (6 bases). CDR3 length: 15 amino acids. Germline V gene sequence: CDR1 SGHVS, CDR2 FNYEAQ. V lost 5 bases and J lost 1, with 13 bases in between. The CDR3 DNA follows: TGTGCCAGCAGCCCGAGGAGGGGCGGCACAGATACGCAGTATTTT. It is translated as CASSPRRGGTDTQYF.